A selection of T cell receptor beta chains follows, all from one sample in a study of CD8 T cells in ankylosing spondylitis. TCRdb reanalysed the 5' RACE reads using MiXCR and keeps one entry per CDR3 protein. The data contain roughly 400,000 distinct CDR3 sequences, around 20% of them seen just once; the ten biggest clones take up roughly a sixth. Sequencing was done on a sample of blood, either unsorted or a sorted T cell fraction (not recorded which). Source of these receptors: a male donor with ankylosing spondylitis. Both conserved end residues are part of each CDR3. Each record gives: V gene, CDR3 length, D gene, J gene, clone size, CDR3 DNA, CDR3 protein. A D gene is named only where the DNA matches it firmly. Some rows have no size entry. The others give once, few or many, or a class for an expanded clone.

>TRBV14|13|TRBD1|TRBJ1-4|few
TGTGCCAGCAGTTGGGACAGAAATGAAAAACTGTTTTTT
CASSWDRNEKLFF
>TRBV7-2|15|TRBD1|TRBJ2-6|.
TGTGCCAGCAGCTTAGACAGGGGTGGGGCCAACGTCCTGACTTTC
CASSLDRGGANVLTF
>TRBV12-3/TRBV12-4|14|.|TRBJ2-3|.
TGTGCCAGCAGAATCGGGACGGCCACAGATACGCAGTATTTT
CASRIGTATDTQYF
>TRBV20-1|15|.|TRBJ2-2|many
TGCAGTGCTACCCGGGGATTGGGGAACACCGGGGAGCTGTTTTTT
CSATRGLGNTGELFF
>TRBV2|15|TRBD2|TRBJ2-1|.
TGTGCCAGCCTTACGACTAGCGGGAGTTACAATGAGCAGTTCTTC
CASLTTSGSYNEQFF
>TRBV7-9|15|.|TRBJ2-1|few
TGTGCCAGCAGCGAAGCCGGGAACTCCTACAATGAGCAGTTCTTC
CASSEAGNSYNEQFF
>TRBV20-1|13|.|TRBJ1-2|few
TGCAGTGCTCCGAGAGGACCAGACTATGGCTACACCTTC
CSAPRGPDYGYTF
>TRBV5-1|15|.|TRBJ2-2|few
TGCGCCAGCAGCTTCGTAACGGGAGACACCGGGGAGCTGTTTTTT
CASSFVTGDTGELFF
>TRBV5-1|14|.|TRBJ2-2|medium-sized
TGCGCCAGCAGCTTCGACACCGGTCCCGGGGAGCTGTTTTTT
CASSFDTGPGELFF
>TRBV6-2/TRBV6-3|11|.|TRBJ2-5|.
TGTGCTTGCGGGGTCGAAGAGACCCAGTACTTC
CACGVEETQYF
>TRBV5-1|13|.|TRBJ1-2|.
TGCGCCAGCAGCTTGGACCAAGCCCGGGGCTACACCTTC
CASSLDQARGYTF
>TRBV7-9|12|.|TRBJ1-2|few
TGTGCCAGCAGCGGGGGGCGGTATGGCTACACCTTC
CASSGGRYGYTF
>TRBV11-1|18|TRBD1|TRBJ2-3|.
TGTGCCAGCAGCTTACCCCCCGGGACAGGGTCGACCACAGATACGCAGTATTTT
CASSLPPGTGSTTDTQYF
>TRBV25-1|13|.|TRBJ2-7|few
TGTGCCAGCAGTGATCGAGGGGTCGACGAGCAGTACTTC
CASSDRGVDEQYF
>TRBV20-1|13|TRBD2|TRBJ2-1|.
TGCAGTGCTAGGGCGCCCGGGACTAGCGGGAGGTCTTTC
CSARAPGTSGRSF
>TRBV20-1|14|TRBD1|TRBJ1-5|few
TGCAGTGCTAGTACAGGGGGCATCGGTCAGCCCCAGCATTTT
CSASTGGIGQPQHF
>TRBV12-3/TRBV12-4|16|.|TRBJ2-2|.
TGTGCCAGCAGAGCCCGTTGGGCGGGCGGCACCGGGGAGCTGTTTTTT
CASRARWAGGTGELFF
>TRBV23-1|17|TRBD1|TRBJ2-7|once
TGCGCCAGCAGTCAGCACGGGGGGACAGGGGGTTACCACGAGCAGTACTTC
CASSQHGGTGGYHEQYF
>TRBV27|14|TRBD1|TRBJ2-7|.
TGTGCCAGCAATCGACAGGGGGCGGCCTACGAGCAGTACTTC
CASNRQGAAYEQYF
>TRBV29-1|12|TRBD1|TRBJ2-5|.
TGCAGCGGCCAAACAGGGGAAGAGACCCAGTACTTC
CSGQTGEETQYF
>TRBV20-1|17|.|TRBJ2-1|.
TGCAGTGCTAGAGATCCGGGTCCGGGACTCCATCGGAATGAGCAGTTCTTC
CSARDPGPGLHRNEQFF
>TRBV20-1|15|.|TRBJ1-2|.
TGCAGTGCTAGAGATCCGGAGGGAGCGGGTGAAGGCTACACCTTC
CSARDPEGAGEGYTF
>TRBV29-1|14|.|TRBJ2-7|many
TGCAGCGTTTTCCTAGGCTGGCCTTCCTACGAGCAGTACTTC
CSVFLGWPSYEQYF
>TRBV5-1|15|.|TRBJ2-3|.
TGCGCCAGCAGCTTGGTGGATTTTAGCACAGATACGCAGTATTTT
CASSLVDFSTDTQYF
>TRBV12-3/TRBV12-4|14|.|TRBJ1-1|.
TGTGCCAGCACCCACGGCCTGCAAAACACTGAAGCTTTCTTT
CASTHGLQNTEAFF
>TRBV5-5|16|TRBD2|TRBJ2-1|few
TGTGCCAGCAGCTTTTCGGGAGGGTCTCTTAACAATGAGCAGTTCTTC
CASSFSGGSLNNEQFF
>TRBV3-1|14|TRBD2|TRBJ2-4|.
TGTGCCAGCACCGACCGGGGGGATTCCGCCATTCAGTACTTC
CASTDRGDSAIQYF
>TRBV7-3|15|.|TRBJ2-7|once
TGTGCCAGCAGCGTCCGGGGAGGAGGCTCCTACGAGCAGTACTTC
CASSVRGGGSYEQYF
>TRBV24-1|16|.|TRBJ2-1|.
TGTGCCACCAGTGAGGCCGGGACCTTGATAGGCAATGAGCAGTTCTTC
CATSEAGTLIGNEQFF
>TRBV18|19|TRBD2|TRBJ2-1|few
TGTGCCAGCTCAATCGTGAAGGAGGCCGGGACTAGCGGGAGGAATGAGCAGTTCTTC
CASSIVKEAGTSGRNEQFF
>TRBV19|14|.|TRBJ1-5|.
TGTGCCAGTAGTCGGGGGGGCAGGGATCAGCCCCAGCATTTT
CASSRGGRDQPQHF
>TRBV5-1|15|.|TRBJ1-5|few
TGCGCCAGCAGTTCGGACGGACGGGACAATCAGCCCCAGCATTTT
CASSSDGRDNQPQHF
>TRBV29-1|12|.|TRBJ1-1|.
TGCAGCGTTGGCACCTTATACACTGAAGCTTTCTTT
CSVGTLYTEAFF
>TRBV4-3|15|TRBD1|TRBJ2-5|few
TGCGCCAGCAGCAGGACAGGGAGTTGGCGAGAGACCCAGTACTTC
CASSRTGSWRETQYF
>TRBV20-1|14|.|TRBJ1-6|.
TGCAGTGCTAGCGTCATTGGGTATAATTCACCCCTCCACTTT
CSASVIGYNSPLHF
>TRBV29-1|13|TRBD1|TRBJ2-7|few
TGCAGCGTGCGGGGGACAGGGGGCGGCGAGCAGTACTTC
CSVRGTGGGEQYF
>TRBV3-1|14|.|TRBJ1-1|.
TGTGCCAGCAGCCAAGATACGGTCAACACTGAAGCTTTCTTT
CASSQDTVNTEAFF
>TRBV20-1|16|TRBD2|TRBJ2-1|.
TGCAGTGCTAGAGAGGGAAGCGGGAGGGCCTACAATGAGCAGTTCTTC
CSAREGSGRAYNEQFF
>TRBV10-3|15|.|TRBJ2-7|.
TGTGCCATCAGTGAGTCGGCAGGGGGGTCCTACGAGCAGTACTTC
CAISESAGGSYEQYF
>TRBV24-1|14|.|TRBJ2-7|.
TGTGCCACCAGTGATCAGCCCGGGGCATCCGAGCAGTACTTC
CATSDQPGASEQYF
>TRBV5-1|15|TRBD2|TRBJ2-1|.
TGCGCCAGCAGCTCGGGACTAGCCTATGACAATGAGCAGTTCTTC
CASSSGLAYDNEQFF
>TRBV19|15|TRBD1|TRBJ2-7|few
TGTGCCAGTAGTAGAACCGGGACAGGGGACTACGAGCAGTACTTC
CASSRTGTGDYEQYF
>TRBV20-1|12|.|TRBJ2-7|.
TGCAGTGCTCGGGCGGTTACCTACGAGCAGTACTTC
CSARAVTYEQYF
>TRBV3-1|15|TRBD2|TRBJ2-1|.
TGTGCCAGCAGCCGAGCGGGAGCCCCTTTTAATGAGCAGTTCTTC
CASSRAGAPFNEQFF
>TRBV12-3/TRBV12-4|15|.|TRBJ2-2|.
TGTGCCAGCAGTTTGTATCGAGGGGTGACCGGGGAGCTGTTTTTT
CASSLYRGVTGELFF